A selection of T cell receptor beta chains follows, all from one sample in a study of blood T cell repertoires in COVID-19. Profiling relied on immunoSEQ multiplex PCR, and the TCRdb table lists in-frame clones only, not all of them. The data show 70,000 to 100,000 clones, about 88% seen once. Specimen: peripheral blood. The receptors derive from a woman older than 75 with acute or convalescent COVID-19. Each CDR3 is given with its conserved first and last residue. The order of the fields is J gene, D gene, V gene, clone size, CDR3 protein, CDR3 DNA. D genes are given only for firm matches. The size field is filled for only some rows; it gives once, few, many or a size class.

j_call: TRBJ1-5; d_call: NA; v_call: TRBV27; clone_size: NA; cdr3_aa: CASSLRSGLVPQHF; cdr3_nt: TGTGCCAGCAGTTTAAGGTCTGGCCTAGTGCCCCAGCATTTT
j_call: TRBJ1-5; d_call: NA; v_call: TRBV30; clone_size: NA; cdr3_aa: CAWSVRAGARYSNQPQHF; cdr3_nt: TGTGCCTGGAGTGTTAGGGCAGGGGCAAGGTACAGCAATCAGCCCCAGCATTTT
j_call: TRBJ1-5; d_call: NA; v_call: TRBV30; clone_size: once; cdr3_aa: CAWSVSGRQPQHF; cdr3_nt: TGTGCCTGGAGTGTATCCGGGAGGCAGCCCCAGCATTTT
j_call: TRBJ2-1; d_call: NA; v_call: TRBV18; clone_size: NA; cdr3_aa: CASSPDRTYNEQFF; cdr3_nt: TGTGCCAGCTCACCAGACAGGACCTACAATGAGCAGTTCTTC
j_call: TRBJ1-1; d_call: TRBD1; v_call: TRBV2; clone_size: NA; cdr3_aa: CASSRGQGLTAFF; cdr3_nt: TGTGCCAGCAGTCGCGGACAGGGGTTAACAGCTTTCTTT
j_call: TRBJ2-1; d_call: TRBD2; v_call: TRBV28; clone_size: few; cdr3_aa: CASTPGTSGDNEQFF; cdr3_nt: TGTGCCAGTACCCCCGGGACTAGCGGGGACAATGAGCAGTTCTTC
j_call: TRBJ1-2; d_call: TRBD1; v_call: TRBV10-3; clone_size: NA; cdr3_aa: CATPTGDGYTF; cdr3_nt: TGTGCCACTCCGACAGGGGATGGCTACACCTTC
j_call: TRBJ2-7; d_call: TRBD2; v_call: TRBV27; clone_size: NA; cdr3_aa: CASSLLPSGSYEQYF; cdr3_nt: TGTGCCAGCAGTTTACTCCCTAGCGGTTCCTACGAGCAGTACTTC
j_call: TRBJ2-2; d_call: NA; v_call: TRBV15; clone_size: NA; cdr3_aa: CATSRGSELFF; cdr3_nt: TGTGCCACCAGCAGAGGGAGCGAGCTGTTTTTT
j_call: TRBJ2-7; d_call: TRBD2; v_call: TRBV10-3; clone_size: NA; cdr3_aa: CAIRDSGGSSYEQYF; cdr3_nt: TGTGCCATCAGAGATAGCGGGGGGAGCTCCTACGAGCAGTACTTC
j_call: TRBJ2-3; d_call: NA; v_call: TRBV5-1; clone_size: NA; cdr3_aa: CASSLEVGDTQYF; cdr3_nt: TGCGCCAGCAGCCTAGAGGTTGGCGATACGCAGTATTTT
j_call: TRBJ2-6; d_call: NA; v_call: TRBV19; clone_size: NA; cdr3_aa: CASTPSGLTLPSGANVLTF; cdr3_nt: TGTGCCAGTACCCCATCCGGGTTAACCTTGCCCTCTGGGGCCAACGTCCTGACTTTC
j_call: TRBJ1-4; d_call: NA; v_call: TRBV5-1; clone_size: NA; cdr3_aa: CASSSATNEKLFF; cdr3_nt: TGCGCCAGCAGTTCTGCAACTAATGAAAAACTGTTTTTT
j_call: TRBJ2-3; d_call: NA; v_call: TRBV15; clone_size: NA; cdr3_aa: CASGDDTQYF; cdr3_nt: TGTGCCTCGGGGGACGATACGCAGTATTTT
j_call: TRBJ2-5; d_call: NA; v_call: TRBV30; clone_size: NA; cdr3_aa: CAWSVGTHGGETQYF; cdr3_nt: TGTGCCTGGAGTGTAGGGACACACGGAGGAGAGACCCAGTACTTC
j_call: TRBJ1-6; d_call: NA; v_call: TRBV5-1; clone_size: NA; cdr3_aa: CASSLGSGGDFSYNSPLHF; cdr3_nt: TGCGCCAGCAGCTTGGGAAGCGGGGGGGACTTCTCCTATAATTCACCCCTCCACTTT
j_call: TRBJ2-4; d_call: NA; v_call: TRBV6-2/TRBV6-3; clone_size: NA; cdr3_aa: CASSRTSEGLSVAKNIQYF; cdr3_nt: TGTGCCAGCAGCCGCACATCGGAGGGCCTCTCAGTAGCCAAAAACATTCAGTACTTC
j_call: TRBJ2-1; d_call: NA; v_call: TRBV2; clone_size: NA; cdr3_aa: CASRMSGSSYNEQFF; cdr3_nt: TGTGCCAGCAGAATGAGCGGTAGCTCCTACAATGAGCAGTTCTTC
j_call: TRBJ1-1; d_call: TRBD1; v_call: TRBV6-2/TRBV6-3; clone_size: NA; cdr3_aa: CASSDLTGRPEAFF; cdr3_nt: TGTGCCAGCAGTGACCTGACAGGGCGGCCTGAAGCTTTCTTT
j_call: TRBJ1-5; d_call: NA; v_call: TRBV11-2; clone_size: NA; cdr3_aa: CASSLDFGWPGEPQHF; cdr3_nt: TGTGCCAGCAGCTTAGATTTTGGGTGGCCCGGGGAGCCCCAGCATTTT
j_call: TRBJ1-5; d_call: NA; v_call: TRBV9; clone_size: once; cdr3_aa: CASSVGTGGSDQPQHF; cdr3_nt: TGTGCCAGCAGCGTAGGGACGGGGGGGTCAGATCAGCCCCAGCATTTT
j_call: TRBJ1-3; d_call: NA; v_call: TRBV9; clone_size: NA; cdr3_aa: CASSVVNSLSGNTIYF; cdr3_nt: TGTGCCAGCAGCGTAGTGAACTCTCTCTCTGGAAACACCATATATTTT
j_call: TRBJ1-5; d_call: TRBD1; v_call: TRBV4-2; clone_size: once; cdr3_aa: CASSQRTGSNQPQHF; cdr3_nt: TGTGCCAGCAGCCAGAGGACAGGTAGCAATCAGCCCCAGCATTTT
j_call: TRBJ1-5; d_call: TRBD1; v_call: TRBV3-1/TRBV3-2; clone_size: NA; cdr3_aa: CASSKGQGSNQPQHF; cdr3_nt: TGTGCCAGCAGCAAGGGACAGGGGAGCAATCAGCCCCAGCATTTT
j_call: TRBJ2-1; d_call: TRBD2; v_call: TRBV27; clone_size: NA; cdr3_aa: CASNQLAGVYNEQFF; cdr3_nt: TGTGCCAGCAACCAGCTAGCGGGAGTCTACAATGAGCAGTTCTTC
j_call: TRBJ1-4; d_call: NA; v_call: TRBV11-2; clone_size: NA; cdr3_aa: CASSYTGREKLFF; cdr3_nt: TGTGCCAGCAGCTACACAGGGAGAGAAAAACTGTTTTTT
j_call: TRBJ2-1; d_call: TRBD2; v_call: TRBV2; clone_size: NA; cdr3_aa: CASSENGRGGPNEQFF; cdr3_nt: TGTGCCAGCAGTGAAAATGGTCGGGGGGGCCCAAATGAGCAGTTCTTC
j_call: TRBJ2-7; d_call: TRBD2; v_call: TRBV6-2/TRBV6-3; clone_size: NA; cdr3_aa: CASSYSTSGGSTYEQYF; cdr3_nt: TGTGCCAGCAGTTACTCGACTAGCGGGGGGAGTACCTACGAGCAGTACTTC
j_call: TRBJ2-3; d_call: TRBD2; v_call: TRBV6-2/TRBV6-3; clone_size: NA; cdr3_aa: CASSYGLAVPTDTQYF; cdr3_nt: TGTGCCAGCAGTTACGGGCTAGCGGTCCCCACAGATACGCAGTATTTT
j_call: TRBJ2-4; d_call: NA; v_call: TRBV7-9; clone_size: NA; cdr3_aa: CASSLGPESIQYF; cdr3_nt: TGTGCCAGCAGCTTAGGACCGGAGAGTATTCAGTACTTC
j_call: TRBJ2-1; d_call: TRBD1; v_call: TRBV27; clone_size: NA; cdr3_aa: CASSLGDSYNEQFF; cdr3_nt: TGTGCCAGCAGTTTAGGGGACAGCTACAATGAGCAGTTCTTC
j_call: TRBJ1-5; d_call: NA; v_call: TRBV28; clone_size: few; cdr3_aa: CASSSPGGRNQPQHF; cdr3_nt: TGTGCCAGCAGCTCCCCCGGTGGGCGCAATCAGCCCCAGCATTTT
j_call: TRBJ2-1; d_call: NA; v_call: TRBV6-5; clone_size: NA; cdr3_aa: CASSRMGGANEQFF; cdr3_nt: TGTGCCAGCAGCCGAATGGGGGGGGCTAATGAGCAGTTCTTC
j_call: TRBJ2-7; d_call: NA; v_call: TRBV6-5; clone_size: NA; cdr3_aa: CASRPRLSGEQYF; cdr3_nt: TGTGCCAGCAGACCCCGACTGAGCGGCGAGCAGTACTTC
j_call: TRBJ1-2; d_call: NA; v_call: TRBV5-4; clone_size: NA; cdr3_aa: CASSLGGGDYGYTF; cdr3_nt: TGTGCCAGCAGCTTGGGAGGGGGGGACTATGGCTACACCTTC
j_call: TRBJ2-4; d_call: NA; v_call: TRBV12-3/TRBV12-4; clone_size: NA; cdr3_aa: CASSTTDYIQYF; cdr3_nt: TGTGCCAGCAGTACGACAGACTACATTCAGTACTTC
j_call: TRBJ2-3; d_call: TRBD1; v_call: TRBV18; clone_size: NA; cdr3_aa: CASSPGQGSTDTQYF; cdr3_nt: TGTGCCAGCTCACCGGGACAGGGAAGCACAGATACGCAGTATTTT
j_call: TRBJ2-7; d_call: NA; v_call: TRBV2; clone_size: NA; cdr3_aa: CASSDPARDGYEQYF; cdr3_nt: TGTGCCAGCAGTGACCCAGCGAGAGACGGGTACGAGCAGTACTTC
j_call: TRBJ2-7; d_call: NA; v_call: TRBV27; clone_size: once; cdr3_aa: CASRVSEAGLGYEQYF; cdr3_nt: TGTGCCAGCAGGGTCTCGGAGGCAGGTCTAGGTTACGAGCAGTACTTC
j_call: TRBJ2-1; d_call: NA; v_call: TRBV6-5; clone_size: NA; cdr3_aa: CASSRRGEINEQFF; cdr3_nt: TGTGCCAGCAGTAGGCGCGGGGAAATAAATGAGCAGTTCTTC
j_call: TRBJ2-1; d_call: TRBD2; v_call: TRBV7-2; clone_size: NA; cdr3_aa: CASSPSGLAVLIGNEQFF; cdr3_nt: TGTGCCAGCAGCCCGTCGGGGCTAGCGGTCCTTATTGGGAATGAGCAGTTCTTC
j_call: TRBJ2-1; d_call: TRBD2; v_call: TRBV28; clone_size: NA; cdr3_aa: CASSLRQGLAQSYSSYNEQFF; cdr3_nt: TGTGCCAGCAGTTTACGTCAGGGACTAGCGCAATCCTACAGCTCCTACAATGAGCAGTTCTTC
j_call: TRBJ2-5; d_call: NA; v_call: TRBV5-1; clone_size: NA; cdr3_aa: CASSLGGNSLQETQYF; cdr3_nt: TGCGCCAGCAGCTTGGGCGGTAATAGTCTACAAGAGACCCAGTACTTC
j_call: TRBJ2-5; d_call: NA; v_call: TRBV5-1; clone_size: NA; cdr3_aa: CASSSLGGPQETQYF; cdr3_nt: TGCGCCAGCAGCTCCCTGGGGGGGCCACAAGAGACCCAGTACTTC
j_call: TRBJ1-1; d_call: TRBD1; v_call: TRBV4-3; clone_size: NA; cdr3_aa: CASSLTGGTNTEAFF; cdr3_nt: TGCGCCAGCAGCCTGACAGGGGGAACGAACACTGAAGCTTTCTTT
j_call: TRBJ2-5; d_call: TRBD1; v_call: TRBV6-2/TRBV6-3; clone_size: NA; cdr3_aa: CASSYVRGQGGETQYF; cdr3_nt: TGTGCCAGCAGTTACGTGCGGGGACAGGGGGGGGAGACCCAGTACTTC
j_call: TRBJ1-1; d_call: NA; v_call: TRBV27; clone_size: NA; cdr3_aa: CASSPTWQGRRAFF; cdr3_nt: TGTGCCAGCAGTCCGACCTGGCAGGGCAGGAGAGCTTTCTTT
j_call: TRBJ2-1; d_call: TRBD2; v_call: TRBV9; clone_size: NA; cdr3_aa: CASSAQLAGEKGEQFF; cdr3_nt: TGTGCCAGCAGCGCCCAACTAGCGGGAGAAAAAGGTGAGCAGTTCTTC
j_call: TRBJ1-2; d_call: TRBD1; v_call: TRBV9; clone_size: once; cdr3_aa: CASSVQNRGEDGYTF; cdr3_nt: TGTGCCAGCAGCGTTCAGAACAGGGGAGAGGATGGCTACACCTTC
j_call: TRBJ2-1; d_call: TRBD2; v_call: TRBV19; clone_size: NA; cdr3_aa: CASSLLAGGLYNEQFF; cdr3_nt: TGTGCCAGTAGTCTACTAGCGGGGGGGCTTTACAATGAGCAGTTCTTC
j_call: TRBJ1-2; d_call: TRBD1; v_call: TRBV5-1; clone_size: NA; cdr3_aa: CASRTGQPGYYGYTF; cdr3_nt: TGCGCCAGCAGGACGGGACAGCCCGGGTACTATGGCTACACCTTC
j_call: TRBJ2-7; d_call: NA; v_call: TRBV6-2/TRBV6-3; clone_size: NA; cdr3_aa: CASRPRDKSYEQYF; cdr3_nt: TGTGCCAGTAGGCCTCGGGACAAATCCTACGAGCAGTACTTC
j_call: TRBJ2-7; d_call: NA; v_call: TRBV2; clone_size: NA; cdr3_aa: CASSLGGYEQYF; cdr3_nt: TGTGCCAGCTCCCTTGGGGGGTACGAGCAGTACTTC